This passage covers 27 T cell receptor beta chains from one sample sequenced in a study of blood T cell repertoires in COVID-19. Assay: immunoSEQ multiplex PCR; the TCRdb copy retains only in-frame clones and omits some. This table holds about 190,000 clones, over 80% found once. Sequencing used peripheral blood. The receptors come from a woman aged 35 to 49 with acute or convalescent COVID-19.

This chain joins TRBV19 and TRBJ1-5; TRBD1 might be the D (6 bases). Trimming took off 3 bases at V and 5 bases at J, with 14 bases between the two ends. The CDR3 sequence is 15 residues long. Per germline, CDR1 LNHDA and CDR2 SQIVND (reference sequence). The CDR3 sequence: CASSIGPGAHQPQHF. DNA for the CDR3: TGTGCCAGTAGTATTGGTCCAGGGGCACATCAGCCCCAGCATTTT.

The rearrangement links TRBV5-1 to TRBJ2-1; a possible D gene is TRBD2 (5 bases). Trimming left V 5 bases short and J 4 bases short, with 19 bases between. This CDR3 has 16 residues. Per germline, CDR1 SGHRS and CDR2 YFSETQ. The CDR3 DNA reads as TGCGCCAGCAGACGAATCCCTAGCTGGGAGTACAATGAGCAGTTCTTC. This sequence encodes CASRRIPSWEYNEQFF.

The J gene is TRBJ1-2, the V gene TRBV5-1, with 9 bases matching TRBD1. Germline V gives CDR1 SGHRS, CDR2 YFSETQ. The CDR3 runs 15 residues. V lost 0 bases to trimming and J lost 1 base; unmatched junction nucleotides: 1. The CDR3 here is CASSLVTGGNYGYTF. As DNA, the CDR3 is TGCGCCAGCAGCTTGGTGACAGGGGGTAACTATGGCTACACCTTC.

This chain connects TRBV6-5 to TRBJ1-2; 9 bases fit TRBD1. Germline loops: CDR1 MNHEY, CDR2 SVGAGI. The junction had 9 bases not matched to a gene; V was cut back by 0 bases and J by 7 bases. The CDR3 is made up of 16 amino acids. The CDR3 is CASSYSFTGGAGGYTF. In nucleotides, the CDR3 is TGTGCCAGCAGTTACTCGTTTACAGGGGGCGCGGGTGGCTACACCTTC.

This chain links TRBV7-2 with TRBJ1-2; TRBD1 matches 9 bases. The CDR3 sequence is 13 residues long. After removal of 3 bases from V and 5 bases from J, the junction contained 1 base not matched to a gene. Germline CDR1 and CDR2: SGHTA and FQGNSA. DNA for the CDR3: TGTGCCAGCAGCTTCGGGACAGGGTATGGCTACACCTTC. Translating gives CASSFGTGYGYTF.

The rearrangement uses TRBV6-5 and TRBJ1-4; 10 bases agree with TRBD1. CDR3 size: 13 residues. The V segment lost 2 bases and the J segment 10 bases; nucleotides outside the gene matches: 1. Germline CDR1 and CDR2: MNHEY and SVGAGI. The CDR3 here is CASSYGDRGKLFF. CDR3 nucleotides: TGTGCCAGCAGTTACGGGGACAGGGGAAAACTGTTTTTT.

The chain uses TRBV6-6 and TRBJ1-1, with a weak D call TRBD1 (5 bases). Germline V gives CDR1 MNHNY, CDR2 SVGAGI (reference sequence). Trimming took off 0 bases at V and 0 bases at J, with 8 bases between the two ends. This CDR3 contains 15 residues. The CDR3 loop is CASSYSRGVNTEAFF. The CDR3 bases are TGTGCCAGCAGTTACTCCCGGGGGGTGAACACTGAAGCTTTCTTT.

V is TRBV27 and J is TRBJ2-3, with unresolved D. V was clipped by 5 bases and J by 6 bases, with 9 bases between them. Germline CDR1 and CDR2: MNHEY and SMNVEV (reference sequence). CDR3 length equals 12 residues. CDR3 residues: CASSAPQDTQYF. The CDR3 region has the DNA TGTGCCAGCAGTGCACCACAGGATACGCAGTATTTT.

The chain uses TRBV10-1 and TRBJ2-2, with 10 bases matching TRBD2. Trimming took 2 bases from V and 2 from J; bases not matched to a gene: 5. CDR1 is WNHNN, CDR2 SYGVQD, per germline (reference sequence). The CDR3 loop spans 17 amino acids. Here the CDR3 reads CASSEGGLAANTGELFF. The DNA for the CDR3 is TGCGCCAGCAGTGAGGGCGGACTAGCGGCCAACACCGGGGAGCTGTTTTTT.

The rearrangement uses TRBV18 and TRBJ2-1; 10 bases line up with TRBD1. This CDR3 contains 15 residues. CDR1 is KGHSH, CDR2 LQKENI, per germline. V lost 1 base to trimming and J lost 7 bases; unmatched junction nucleotides: 4. In nucleotides, the CDR3 is TGTGCCAGCTCACCACGGGACAGGGGTGAGAATGAGCAGTTCTTC. Amino acid sequence: CASSPRDRGENEQFF.

This chain uses TRBV28 with TRBJ1-3; 7 nucleotides agree with TRBD1. Per the germline V gene, CDR1 is MDHEN and CDR2 is SYDVKM. The ends lost 6 bases at V and 7 bases at J; junction bases unmatched: 0. The CDR3 is 11 residues long. The CDR3 reads CASRQGNTIYF. CDR3 DNA: TGTGCCAGCAGACAGGGGAACACCATATATTTT.

This chain connects TRBV12-3 or TRBV12-4 to TRBJ2-7; D gene ambiguous. The CDR3 has 12 residues. The ends were cut back, 2 bases at V and 9 bases at J, with 11 bases in the middle. CDR3 region: CASSLNRFGQYF. In DNA, the CDR3 is TGTGCCAGCAGTTTAAATCGGTTCGGGCAGTACTTC.

The rearrangement joins TRBV28 to TRBJ2-7; 7 positions agree with TRBD1. The germline CDR1 and CDR2 sequences are MDHEN and SYDVKM. The V gene end was trimmed by 5 bases and the J gene end by 0 bases; junction bases not matched to a gene: 4. The CDR3 loop spans 14 amino acids. CDR3 sequence (DNA): TGTGCCAGCAGTGGAGGACAGGACTCCTACGAGCAGTACTTC. Translating gives CASSGGQDSYEQYF.

The chain couples TRBV4-2 to TRBJ2-2; TRBD2 agrees at 9 bases. Trimming removed 3 bases from V and 6 bases from J; junction bases left unmatched: 8. This CDR3 comprises 16 residues. From germline, CDR1 is LGHNA and CDR2 YNFKEQ. This chain's CDR3 is CASSHPSSGSPGELFF. The DNA of the CDR3 is TGTGCCAGCAGCCACCCCAGTAGCGGGAGTCCCGGGGAGCTGTTTTTT.

This clone was observed once. V and J are TRBV28 and TRBJ2-2; 7 nucleotides match TRBD2. Trimming took 7 bases from V and 2 from J; bases not matched to a gene: 7. The CDR3 has 15 amino acids. Per the germline V gene, CDR1 is MDHEN and CDR2 is SYDVKM. The CDR3 loop is CASNEGGINTGELFF. The CDR3 coding sequence is TGTGCCAGCAATGAGGGAGGGATCAACACCGGGGAGCTGTTTTTT.

The DNA of the CDR3 is TGTGCCAGCAGCTTGGAAGCGTACAATGAGCAGTTCTTC. Its translation: CASSLEAYNEQFF. V usage is TRBV5-4 and J usage is TRBJ2-1; no firm D call. CDR1 and CDR2 from the germline V gene are SGHNT and YYREEE (reference sequence). CDR3 length equals 13 residues. V dropped 0 bases and J dropped 4 bases, with 5 bases sitting between them.

The chain has TRBV30 and TRBJ2-1; TRBD1 might be the D (5 bases). Germline values: CDR1 GTSNPN, CDR2 SVGIG (reference sequence). CDR3 length: 13 amino acids. V gave up 2 bases and J gave up 7 bases, with 12 bases separating them. Here the CDR3 DNA reads TGTGCCTGGAGTAAAGATGGGGCAAATGAGCAGTTCTTC. This sequence encodes CAWSKDGANEQFF.

This chain links TRBV13 with TRBJ2-7, with TRBD1 matching over 8 bases. The CDR3 spans 17 residues. The V and J ends lost 5 bases and 4 bases, in that order; junction bases with no gene match: 16. Per the germline V gene, CDR1 is PRHDT and CDR2 is FYEKMQ (reference sequence). CDR3 DNA: TGTGCCAGCAGCGCCGGACCTGGACAGGGTGGTACGTACGAGCAGTACTTC. This codes for CASSAGPGQGGTYEQYF.

The V gene is TRBV10-2, the J gene TRBJ2-7, with TRBD1 identical over 9 bases. J was trimmed by 3 bases and V by 7 bases; bases with no gene match: 4. Germline-derived CDR1 and CDR2 are WSHSY and SAAADI. This CDR3 has 13 residues. The CDR3 loop is CASTWGQGYEQYF. CDR3 DNA: TGCGCCAGCACTTGGGGACAGGGCTACGAGCAGTACTTC.

The J gene is TRBJ2-1, the V gene TRBV10-2; the match to TRBD1 covers 9 bases. The CDR3 contains 14 residues. V shed 8 bases and J 12 bases; nucleotides not matched to a gene: 14. The germline CDR1 and CDR2 sequences are WSHSY and SAAADI. The CDR3 loop reads CASGPLGQGKGQFF. As DNA, the CDR3 is TGCGCCAGCGGGCCCCTGGGACAGGGAAAAGGGCAGTTCTTC.

This clone was detected once. The chain recombines TRBV9 with TRBJ2-2; 8 bases map to TRBD1. There are 16 residues in the CDR3. J was trimmed by 5 bases and V by 0 bases; bases with no gene match: 6. Germline V gene sequence: CDR1 SGDLS, CDR2 YYNGEE. The CDR3 spells CASSVGRGRGTGELFF. CDR3 DNA sequence: TGTGCCAGCAGCGTAGGCAGGGGGCGCGGGACCGGGGAGCTGTTTTTT.

The V and J genes are TRBV10-3 and TRBJ1-2; D gene uncertain. V lost 2 bases and J 8 bases, leaving 21 bases between the germline ends. CDR3 length: 16 residues. Germline CDR1 is ENHRY and CDR2 is SYGVKD. Here the CDR3 DNA reads TGTGCCATCAGTGAGAGCGAGGGAGGAAGGATGGGGGGCTACACCTTC. Amino acids: CAISESEGGRMGGYTF.

The rearrangement joins TRBV2 to TRBJ1-5; TRBD1 is a possible D gene (6 bases). V was trimmed by 3 bases and J by 0 bases, leaving 12 bases between them. The length of the CDR3 is 16 residues. Per the germline V gene, CDR1 is SNHLY and CDR2 is FYNNEI. The CDR3 loop reads CASSDRGRYSNQPQHF. CDR3 DNA sequence: TGTGCCAGCAGTGACAGGGGCCGGTATAGCAATCAGCCCCAGCATTTT.

V usage is TRBV5-1 and J usage is TRBJ1-1; TRBD1 matches at 7 bases. CDR3 length: 13 residues. Unmatched junction bases numbered 6, after V lost 3 bases and J lost 7 bases. Germline CDR1 SGHRS, CDR2 YFSETQ. The CDR3 reads CASSWGTAREAFF. In DNA form, the CDR3 reads TGCGCCAGCAGCTGGGGGACAGCCCGTGAAGCTTTCTTT. Full variable domain (outside the CDR3, taken from reference TRBV5-1 and TRBJ1-1): KAGVTQTPRYLIKTRGQQVTLSCSPISGHRSVSWYQQTPGQGLQFLFEYFSETQRNKGNFPGRFSGRQFSNSRSEMNVSTLELGDSALYLCASSWGTAREAFFGQGTRLTVV.

The gene calls are TRBV3-1 (or the pseudogene TRBV3-2) and TRBJ1-6; 8 bases line up with TRBD1. Germline loops: CDR1 LGHDT, CDR2 YNNKEL (reference sequence). There are 16 residues in the CDR3. The V gene end was trimmed by 4 bases and the J gene end by 6 bases; junction bases not matched to a gene: 8. CDR3 residues: CASSPFPDRVNSPLHF. The CDR3 region has the DNA TGTGCCAGCAGCCCTTTCCCGGACAGGGTTAATTCACCCCTCCACTTT.

This clone was recorded once. The CDR3 coding sequence is TGTGCCACCAGTGCTACCCCCGCGGGCTATGGCTACACCTTC. Translated, it gives CATSATPAGYGYTF. The chain combines TRBV24-1 with TRBJ1-2; no firm D call. Trimming left V 5 bases short and J 4 bases short, with 13 bases between. Germline V gene lookup returns CDR1 KGHDR and CDR2 SFDVKD. This CDR3 spans 14 amino acids.

The V and J genes are TRBV28 and TRBJ2-7; D is unresolved. The CDR3 loop spans 13 amino acids. CDR1 MDHEN and CDR2 SYDVKM come from the germline V gene. V lost 7 bases, J lost 6 bases, and 16 bases lay in between. CDR3 protein: CASTHPVRPEQYF. CDR3 coding DNA: TGTGCCAGCACTCACCCGGTTCGCCCCGAGCAGTACTTC.